This T cell receptor (beta chain) comes out of a study of cytomegalovirus exposure and HLA in healthy donors. Broader study findings: Analysis was performed later, and it showed HLA-associated TCR beta chains to be more clonally expanded than equally common others. The authors later linked a missense DCLRE1C variant to TCR beta V- and J-gene trimming. Likely technical artifact: a cluster of highly shared sequence variants.

With respect to this clone: Its matching antigen is unknown.

This PCR relied on a set of 60 Vbeta primers and 13 Jbeta primers. The protocol was immunoSEQ multiplex PCR, while the TCRdb copy is restricted to in-frame clones and leaves out a portion. The profile shows 95,000 to 100,000 clones, roughly 80% of them singletons. The V end lost 4 bases, the J end lost 1 base, and 13 bases lay between the germline ends. The length of the CDR3 is 15 residues. Germline CDR1 MGHDK, CDR2 SYGVNS. This chain connects TRBV25-1 to TRBJ1-1; D gene ambiguous. The sequence derives from a man aged 60 to 75 in good health and CMV-seropositive. Sequenced material: PBMCs. The CDR3 spells CASSAWTGSNTEAFF. CDR3 nucleotide sequence: TGTGCCAGCAGTGCCTGGACGGGGTCGAACACTGAAGCTTTCTTT.